The 26 T cell receptor beta chains reported below all come from one sample, sequenced in a study of regulatory T cells in long-lasting Graves disease (dated by TCRdb to the early 2020s). The time point tag for this specimen amounts to: newly diagnosed GD, antithyroid drugs for less than 3 months. For both TCR sequencing and RNA sequencing, RNA was extracted from PBMCs in TRIzol. Libraries were built with multiplex PCR. The data were produced on an Illumina HiSeq 4000. CDR3 regions were amplified by Arm-PCR with iRepertoire HTBI primers to construct TCR beta libraries. The public sequencing data were trimmed at Q25 with fastp and processed into clonotypes with MiXCR by TCRdb, which kept only in-frame beta chains. All rows with the same CDR3 protein become a single entry with the most common DNA and genes. Here the sample has approximately 560,000 distinct CDR3 sequences; 15% to 20% occur a single time. The ten largest clones take up approximately 12% of the sample.

These same records also appear under a second study, on T cells in Graves' hyperthyroidism and ophthalmopathy.

The source material was peripheral blood mononuclear cells (PBMCs), sampled at new diagnosis, from a patient treated with antithyroid drugs. All receptors derive from a man aged 18 to 35 with Graves disease. Donor details come from another sample of the same person, matched by shared clones.

The chain couples TRBV7-2 to TRBJ1-2; TRBD1 matches 12 bases. The V and J ends lost 5 bases and 7 bases, in that order; junction bases with no gene match: 11. CDR3 length: 16 amino acids. CDR1 is SGHTA and CDR2 is FQGNSA in the germline V gene. The CDR3 nucleotides are TGTGCCAGCAGCCGACTAGCGGCGGGACAGGGGGCTGGCTACACCTTC. Protein product: CASSRLAAGQGAGYTF. The full variable domain, with the rest looked up from reference TRBV7-2 and TRBJ1-2, is GAGVSQSPSNKVTEKGKDVELRCDPISGHTALYWYRQSLGQGLEFLIYFQGNSAPDKSGLPSDRFSAERTGGSVSTLTIQRTQQEDSAVYLCASSRLAAGQGAGYTFGSGTRLTVV.

This clonotype was seen a handful of times. V and J are TRBV27 and TRBJ1-5; 7 bases match TRBD1. Trimming took 3 bases from V and 5 from J; bases not matched to a gene: 7. Germline CDR1 reads MNHEY; CDR2 reads SMNVEV (reference sequence). The CDR3 is made up of 15 amino acids. CDR3 residues: CASSFTGEAYQPQHF. DNA for the CDR3: TGTGCCAGCAGTTTCACAGGGGAGGCCTATCAGCCCCAGCATTTT.

Notes on this clonotype: A read error may explain this, as a much larger clone is one base away. Because it lacks the conserved phenylalanine or tryptophan at the end, this CDR3 is likely a read error. The chain couples TRBV6-1 to TRBJ1-3, with 8 bases identical to TRBD1. Germline values: CDR1 MNHNS, CDR2 SASEGT. V lost 9 bases to trimming and J lost 2 bases; unmatched junction nucleotides: 9. CDR3 length: 15 residues. The chain's CDR3 is CASRPTGDPGNTIYL. CDR3 nucleotides: TGTGCCAGTCGACCGACAGGGGATCCTGGAAACACCATATATCTT.

This clonotype has ten or more counts. The CDR3 DNA is TGTGCCAGCACCCGGGACAGCAACACCGGGGAGCTGTTTTTT. It specifies CASTRDSNTGELFF. The J gene is TRBJ2-2, the V gene TRBV12-3 or TRBV12-4; TRBD1 matches 7 bases. V gave up 7 bases and J gave up 2 bases; unmatched junction bases: 4. The CDR3 is made up of 14 amino acids.

This clonotype was seen many times. The chain combines TRBV12-3 or TRBV12-4 with TRBJ2-3, with 13 bases lining up with TRBD2. J was trimmed by 4 bases and V by 6 bases; bases with no gene match: 10. The length of the CDR3 is 17 residues. CDR3 residues: CASSPWTSGRGADTQYF. In DNA, the CDR3 is TGTGCCAGCAGCCCATGGACTAGCGGGAGAGGAGCAGATACGCAGTATTTT.

This clonotype was detected many times. This rearrangement joins TRBV12-3 or TRBV12-4 to TRBJ1-5; the match to TRBD1 covers 7 bases. V trimming: 5 bases; J trimming: 4 bases; junction bases outside the gene matches: 5. The CDR3 spans 14 residues. The CDR3 region has the DNA TGTGCCAGCAGTATGACAGGGCTTAATCAGCCCCAGCATTTT. This encodes CASSMTGLNQPQHF.

This clonotype was counted many times. The chain is built from TRBV3-1 and TRBJ2-2; D remains ambiguous. The germline gives CDR1 LGHDT, CDR2 YNNKEL (reference sequence). The germline V and J ends were trimmed by 2 bases and 9 bases, with 10 bases remaining between them. The CDR3 runs 13 residues. The chain's CDR3 is CASSQFRAWELFF. As DNA, the CDR3 is TGTGCCAGCAGCCAATTCCGAGCCTGGGAGCTGTTTTTT.

There are a few counts of this clonotype. V and J are TRBV4-1 and TRBJ1-1, with D possibly being TRBD1 (5 bases). The CDR3 contains 16 residues. V lost 2 bases and J 0 bases, leaving 13 bases between the germline ends. Germline CDR1 reads MGHRA; CDR2 reads YSYEKL. Here the CDR3 DNA reads TGCGCCAGCAGCCAACTCAGCACAGGTATGAACACTGAAGCTTTCTTT. The encoded protein is CASSQLSTGMNTEAFF.

This clonotype was picked up a small number of times. V is TRBV2 and J is TRBJ1-6; no clear D. The germline gives CDR1 SNHLY, CDR2 FYNNEI. The V and J ends lost 6 bases and 13 bases respectively, with 10 bases between them. This CDR3 region has 11 residues. The CDR3 DNA follows: TGTGCCAGCAGCCCGCTTGCCCCCCTCCACTTT. Its protein is CASSPLAPLHF.

V is TRBV10-3 and J is TRBJ2-2; 9 positions agree with TRBD1. The CDR3 consists of 14 residues. CDR1 is ENHRY, CDR2 SYGVKD, per germline. The ends lost 11 bases at V and 3 bases at J; junction bases unmatched: 7. The CDR3 is CASTGGRDTGELFF. The CDR3 coding sequence is TGTGCCTCAACAGGGGGCCGGGACACCGGGGAGCTGTTTTTT.

This clonotype was counted ten times or more. The V call is TRBV7-8, the J call TRBJ2-7, with 7 bases aligning to TRBD1. Germline V gene lookup returns CDR1 SGHVS and CDR2 FQNEAQ. After removal of 3 bases from V and 2 bases from J, the junction contained 22 bases not matched to a gene. There are 20 residues in the CDR3. The DNA of the CDR3 is TGTGCCAGCAGCTTGGGGGCGACAGGGTTTAACTCGTTTTCCACCTACGAGCAGTACTTC. As protein: CASSLGATGFNSFSTYEQYF.

This clonotype was detected ten times or more. CDR3 coding DNA: TGTGCCAGCAGCTTAGATCCCAGAGGGGAGGAGACCCAGTACTTC. This codes for CASSLDPRGEETQYF. The chain couples TRBV11-2 to TRBJ2-5, with D perhaps given as TRBD1 or TRBD2 (5 bases each). The CDR3 contains 15 residues. Trimming took 0 bases from V and 5 from J, leaving 13 bases between them. Germline V CDR1 and CDR2: SGHAT, FQNNGV.

There are a few counts of this clonotype. The chain has TRBV29-1 and TRBJ2-2; 8 bases align to TRBD1. Germline V gene data show CDR1 as SQVTM and CDR2 as ANQGSEA. CDR3 size: 15 residues. V lost 4 bases, J lost 3 bases, and 7 bases stayed unmatched. CDR3 amino acids: CSVVTAGGDTGELFF. Here the CDR3 DNA reads TGCAGCGTTGTCACGGCAGGGGGCGACACCGGGGAGCTGTTTTTT.

Many counts were recorded for this clonotype. The rearrangement uses TRBV7-8 and TRBJ2-1; tentatively, D is TRBD1 or TRBD2 (5 bases each). Matching the DNA end better, TRBJ2-5 makes the J call doubtful. The V gene's germline CDR1 is SGHVS and CDR2 FQNEAQ. CDR3 length: 13 residues. CDR3 region: CASSWGPSRPQYF. CDR3 DNA: TGTGCCAGCAGCTGGGGACCGAGCAGACCCCAGTACTTC.

The chain carries TRBV7-2 and TRBJ1-5; possibly TRBD1 for D (5 bases). The germline V gene encodes CDR1 SGHTA and CDR2 FQGNSA. Trimming stripped 1 base from V and 8 bases from J, with 12 bases between. This CDR3 contains 14 residues. The CDR3 DNA sequence: TGTGCCAGCAGCTTAGAGGAGGGGTGGGAGCCCCAGCATTTT. Amino acid sequence: CASSLEEGWEPQHF.

This clonotype was detected many times. The CDR3 sequence: CASSFTGAYEQYF. DNA of the CDR3: TGTGCCAGCAGTTTCACAGGGGCCTACGAGCAGTACTTC. The chain joins TRBV27 to TRBJ2-7, with 7 bases fitting TRBD1. The germline gives CDR1 MNHEY, CDR2 SMNVEV (reference sequence). J gave up 2 bases and V 3 bases, and 1 base lay outside the gene matches. This CDR3 region has 13 residues.

This clonotype was seen a few times. This chain joins TRBV3-1 and TRBJ1-3; TRBD1 matches at 7 bases. CDR3 length: 19 residues. With V trimmed by 2 bases and J by 0 bases, 13 bases remained unmatched. Germline-derived CDR1 and CDR2 are LGHDT and YNNKEL (reference sequence). The DNA for the CDR3 is TGTGCCAGCAGCCAACTCGGGGGGGGGACAGCCTACTCTGGAAACACCATATATTTT. This translates into CASSQLGGGTAYSGNTIYF.

This clonotype has ten or more counts. J is TRBJ1-5 and V is TRBV11-2; perhaps TRBD1 as D (5 bases). The germline gives CDR1 SGHAT, CDR2 FQNNGV. CDR3 length: 15 amino acids. Trimming pared 1 base from V and 1 base from J, leaving 8 bases between. CDR3 amino acids: CASSLVRGSNQPQHF. In nucleotides, the CDR3 is TGTGCCAGCAGCTTAGTAAGGGGAAGCAATCAGCCCCAGCATTTT. Filled out from reference TRBV11-2 and TRBJ1-5, the complete variable domain reads EAGVAQSPRYKIIEKRQSVAFWCNPISGHATLYWYQQILGQGPKLLIQFQNNGVVDDSQLPKDRFSAERLKGVDSTLKIQPAKLEDSAVYLCASSLVRGSNQPQHFGDGTRLSIL.

The chain couples TRBV15 to TRBJ1-4; no clear D gene. Trimming removed 5 bases at V and 8 bases at J, with 12 bases between. The CDR3 sequence is 13 residues long. Germline V gives CDR1 LNHNV, CDR2 YYDKDF (reference sequence). CDR3 residues: CATSRGREEKLFF. CDR3 coding DNA: TGTGCCACCAGCCGCGGGAGGGAAGAAAAACTGTTTTTT.

The chain has TRBV7-8 and TRBJ1-1; the D gene is possibly TRBD1 (5 bases). V was cut by 0 bases and J by 5 bases, with 10 bases left in between. CDR1 and CDR2 (germline): SGHVS, FQNEAQ. The CDR3 spans 14 residues. This CDR3 reads CASSLASTDTEAFF. The DNA of the CDR3 is TGTGCCAGCAGCTTAGCCTCGACAGATACTGAAGCTTTCTTT.

This clonotype has only a few counts. The chain employs TRBV11-2 and TRBJ2-3, with D unresolved. The J call may be in error: the DNA end matches TRBJ2-7 better. From germline, CDR1 is SGHAT and CDR2 FQNNGV. This CDR3 comprises 14 residues. CDR3 protein: CASSLDSPLYEQYF. As DNA, the CDR3 is TGTGCCAGCAGCTTAGATTCTCCCCTCTACGAGCAGTACTTC.

This clonotype was counted a few times. The chain couples TRBV6-1 to TRBJ2-1; TRBD2 might be the D (7 bases). V shed 7 bases and J shed 9 bases, with 19 bases lying between them. The CDR3 has 14 amino acids. CDR1 MNHNS and CDR2 SASEGT come from the germline V gene. The CDR3 loop reads CASTRIGGRGEQFF. In DNA, the CDR3 is TGTGCCAGCACCCGAATCGGGGGGCGGGGTGAGCAGTTCTTC.

This chain uses TRBV6-2 or TRBV6-3 with TRBJ2-1; D possibly uses TRBD1 or TRBD2 (6 bases each). Germline V gives CDR1 MNHEY, CDR2 SVGEGT. V lost 6 bases and J 5 bases, leaving 17 bases between the germline ends. The CDR3 is 15 residues long. The CDR3 spells CASRSRGQLNNEQFF. In nucleotides, the CDR3 is TGTGCCAGCAGATCTCGGGGGCAACTTAACAATGAGCAGTTCTTC.

This clonotype was detected many times. The chain recombines TRBV28 with TRBJ2-7; D is possibly TRBD1 (6 bases). CDR1 is MDHEN and CDR2 is SYDVKM in the germline V gene. Trimming pared 4 bases from V and 2 bases from J, leaving 18 bases between. The CDR3 contains 16 residues. CDR3 sequence reads: CASSSLTGSETYEQYF. For the CDR3, the DNA is TGTGCCAGCAGTTCCCTGACAGGATCTGAAACCTACGAGCAGTACTTC.

In its sample, this clonotype was seen many times. The chain recombines TRBV13 with TRBJ2-5; D remains unclear. Germline-derived CDR1 and CDR2 are PRHDT and FYEKMQ (reference sequence). This CDR3 region has 15 residues. The V end lost 5 bases, the J end lost 0 bases, and 13 bases lay between the germline ends. CDR3 sequence: CASSLLGRDQETQYF. In DNA, the CDR3 is TGTGCCAGCAGCCTCCTTGGACGGGACCAAGAGACCCAGTACTTC.

This clonotype has more than one count but fewer than ten. The chain uses TRBV5-1 and TRBJ1-3, with TRBD1 as a possible D gene (6 bases). Between the trimmed V and J ends, which lost 6 bases and 0 bases, there was a span of 16 bases. This CDR3 has 16 amino acids. Germline V gene data show CDR1 as SGHRS and CDR2 as YFSETQ. The CDR3, as DNA: TGCGCCAGCAAACGGGACATAAATTTCTCTGGAAACACCATATATTTT. Residues: CASKRDINFSGNTIYF. Combining the CDR3 with reference TRBV5-1 and TRBJ1-3 gives the whole variable domain KAGVTQTPRYLIKTRGQQVTLSCSPISGHRSVSWYQQTPGQGLQFLFEYFSETQRNKGNFPGRFSGRQFSNSRSEMNVSTLELGDSALYLCASKRDINFSGNTIYFGEGSWLTVV.